The 26 T cell receptor beta chains in this list originate from one sample, sequenced in a study of blood T cells in healthy people across ages (dated by TCRdb to between 2015 and 2017). Library construction relied on 5' RACE. The reads were generated on an Illumina HiSeq 2500. The second PCR ran for about 6 to 11 cycles and used a J-beta primer mix along with a sample-barcoded 5' primer. TCRdb's own reprocessing of the public reads used fastp at Q25 and MiXCR and kept productive beta chains. Every entry covers one CDR3 protein and lists the most common genes and DNA from its rows. Recorded for this sample are 710,000 or so distinct CDR3 sequences; over 20% of them occurred a single time. 22% of the sample is taken by the ten largest. The sequenced sample was blood. The receptors derive from a man in his 70s in good health.

This clonotype has just a few counts. As DNA, the CDR3 is TGTGCCAGCAGATATGATCCGGGACAGGACATGAACACTGAAGCTTTCTTT. As protein: CASRYDPGQDMNTEAFF. The chain joins TRBV12-3 or TRBV12-4 to TRBJ1-1; 8 bases are a match to TRBD1. J lost 0 bases, V lost 6 bases, and 12 bases had no gene match. This CDR3 comprises 17 residues.

The chain has TRBV18 and TRBJ2-5; 9 bases align to TRBD2. The J call may be in error: the DNA end matches TRBJ2-7 better. This CDR3 comprises 13 residues. The germline CDR1 and CDR2 sequences are KGHSH and LQKENI. CDR3: CASFSGGSDEQYF. CDR3 nucleotides: TGTGCCAGCTTCAGCGGGGGGTCCGACGAGCAGTACTTC.

In this sample, this clonotype turned up a few times. The chain is built from TRBV7-2 and TRBJ2-3; D possibly corresponds to TRBD2 (5 bases). Germline loops: CDR1 SGHTA, CDR2 FQGNSA. Trimming removed 1 base at V and 1 base at J, with 9 bases between. CDR3 length: 15 residues. CDR3 nucleotides: TGTGCCAGCAGCTTAGATCCTAGCCGCACAGATACGCAGTATTTT. This codes for CASSLDPSRTDTQYF.

This clonotype was counted only a few times. This chain links TRBV2 with TRBJ2-4; maybe TRBD1 (5 bases). The CDR3 runs 13 residues. CDR1 is SNHLY and CDR2 is FYNNEI in the germline V gene. Deletions cut 5 bases from V and 9 bases from J, with 14 bases between. CDR3 DNA: TGTGCCAGCAGTACAAGCCCCAGGGCCATTCAGTACTTC. It specifies CASSTSPRAIQYF.

The V gene is TRBV18, the J gene TRBJ2-5, with D perhaps being TRBD1 or TRBD2 (5 bases each). Trimming removed 6 bases at V and 3 bases at J, with 11 bases between. This CDR3 comprises 13 residues. The germline gives CDR1 KGHSH, CDR2 LQKENI. The CDR3 DNA sequence: TGTGCCAGCTCTCGGGGACGAAAAGAGACCCAGTACTTC. Translating it yields CASSRGRKETQYF.

The chain employs TRBV28 and TRBJ1-1; D call uncertain. The CDR3 is 14 residues long. V was pared by 6 bases and J by 2 bases, with 13 bases between. Germline lookup yields CDR1 MDHEN and CDR2 SYDVKM. This chain's CDR3 is CASSPRRYNTEAFF. DNA for the CDR3: TGTGCCAGCAGCCCAAGACGGTATAACACTGAAGCTTTCTTT.

In its sample, this clonotype was seen a few times. The V gene is TRBV11-2, the J gene TRBJ2-3; the match to TRBD2 covers 8 bases. The CDR3 has 15 amino acids. V lost 5 bases to trimming and J lost 5 bases; unmatched junction nucleotides: 9. Germline CDR1 is SGHAT and CDR2 is FQNNGV. The CDR3 spells CASSRAGRGVDTQYF. In nucleotides, the CDR3 is TGTGCCAGCAGCCGAGCCGGGAGGGGGGTAGATACGCAGTATTTT.

The CDR3 region has the DNA TGTGCCAGCAGACGTAGGGACATCTACGAGCAGTACTTC. Amino acid sequence: CASRRRDIYEQYF. This sequence joins TRBV6-2 or TRBV6-3 and TRBJ2-5; tentatively, D is TRBD1 (6 bases). The DNA end is more similar to TRBJ2-7, so the J call may be wrong. The CDR3 runs to 13 residues. Germline V gene data show CDR1 as MNHEY and CDR2 as SVGEGT.

For the CDR3, the DNA is TGTGCCAGCGGAAAGACTAGCGGGGGGGTTAATGAGCAGTTCTTC. It translates to CASGKTSGGVNEQFF. The rearrangement joins TRBV2 to TRBJ2-1; TRBD2 matches 14 bases. V lost 8 bases to trimming and J lost 7 bases; unmatched junction nucleotides: 7. Germline V lookup: CDR1 SNHLY, CDR2 FYNNEI. This CDR3 region has 15 residues. Complete variable domain (other parts from reference TRBV2 and TRBJ2-1): EPEVTQTPSHQVTQMGQEVILRCVPISNHLYFYWYRQILGQKVEFLVSFYNNEISEKSEIFDDQFSVERPDGSNFTLKIRSTKLEDSAMYFCASGKTSGGVNEQFFGPGTRLTVL.

The V and J genes are TRBV11-2 and TRBJ2-7; D is undetermined. Germline-derived CDR1 and CDR2 are SGHAT and FQNNGV. V dropped 3 bases and J dropped 5 bases, with 8 bases sitting between them. The CDR3 runs 12 residues. CDR3: CASSFWVHEQYF. The CDR3 DNA reads TGTGCCAGCAGCTTTTGGGTCCACGAGCAGTACTTC.

The chain links TRBV12-3 or TRBV12-4 to TRBJ1-2, with a tentative D call TRBD1 (5 bases). Trimming pared 5 bases from V and 0 bases from J, leaving 13 bases between. The CDR3 runs 15 residues. The DNA for the CDR3 is TGTGCCAGCAGTCAAAGAGTGGGGGCTAACTATGGCTACACCTTC. Protein product: CASSQRVGANYGYTF.

The rearrangement uses TRBV7-2 and TRBJ1-4; D gene uncertain. Germline CDR1 is SGHTA and CDR2 is FQGNSA. The length of the CDR3 is 15 residues. Trimming left V 1 base short and J 8 bases short, with 14 bases between. The chain's CDR3 is CASSLVDGPGEKLFF. The CDR3 DNA is TGTGCCAGCAGCTTAGTGGACGGTCCCGGGGAAAAACTGTTTTTT.

This clonotype has a count of ten or more. The rearrangement uses TRBV29-1 and TRBJ2-1, with D possibly TRBD1 on 5 matching bases. The germline V and J ends were trimmed by 0 bases and 5 bases, with 14 bases remaining between them. Germline V lookup: CDR1 SQVTM, CDR2 ANQGSEA. The CDR3 extends over 15 amino acids. CDR3 coding DNA: TGCAGCGTTGAAGAGGCCAGGGCCCCCCACAATGAGCAGTTCTTC. Its protein is CSVEEARAPHNEQFF.

This clonotype appeared a few times. The chain uses TRBV6-6 and TRBJ1-1; D unresolved. This CDR3 is 16 amino acids long. Germline CDR1 reads MNHNY; CDR2 reads SVGAGI (reference sequence). V was clipped by 7 bases and J by 0 bases, with 18 bases between them. Written as DNA, the CDR3 is TGTGCCAGCACCTCCCTATCTAACCGGGTGAACACTGAAGCTTTCTTT. It yields the protein CASTSLSNRVNTEAFF.

Only one count was recorded for this clonotype. This is likely a read error, given that the CDR3 carries no conserved phenylalanine or tryptophan at its end. The chain uses TRBV12-3 or TRBV12-4 and TRBJ2-1; 11 positions match TRBD2. The CDR3 covers 17 residues. The trim removed 6 bases at V and 0 bases at J, leaving 7 bases unmatched. The CDR3 reads CASSPLTSGSSYNEQFL. CDR3 nucleotides: TGTGCCAGCAGCCCCCTCACTAGCGGGAGCTCCTACAATGAGCAGTTCCTC.

This chain joins TRBV3-1 and TRBJ1-6; 7 bases are shared with TRBD1. The V gene's germline CDR1 is LGHDT and CDR2 YNNKEL (reference sequence). J was trimmed by 15 bases and V by 1 base; bases with no gene match: 9. The CDR3 is 14 residues long. Here the CDR3 reads CASSQGRTGPNLHF. The CDR3 bases are TGTGCCAGCAGCCAAGGTCGGACAGGTCCGAACCTCCACTTT.

This clonotype has only a few counts. The chain recombines TRBV5-1 with TRBJ1-3; perhaps TRBD1 as D (6 bases). CDR1 and CDR2 (germline): SGHRS, YFSETQ. The CDR3 is 17 amino acids. The V end was cut by 0 bases, the J end by 0 bases, with 13 bases between. The CDR3 DNA follows: TGCGCCAGCAGCTTGGATGGGGGGCTACCCTCTGGAAACACCATATATTTT. Translated: CASSLDGGLPSGNTIYF.

The sample holds a few counts of this clonotype. The chain employs TRBV12-3 or TRBV12-4 and TRBJ1-2, with 11 nucleotides matching TRBD1. The CDR3 runs to 13 residues. J gave up 6 bases and V 7 bases, and 4 bases lay outside the gene matches. The CDR3 is CASTGQGANGYTF. The CDR3 coding sequence is TGTGCCAGCACCGGACAGGGGGCTAATGGCTACACCTTC.

This clonotype has a handful of counts. The gene calls are TRBV7-2 and TRBJ2-5, with D maybe TRBD2 (6 bases). This CDR3 contains 12 residues. Trimming took off 6 bases at V and 7 bases at J, with 12 bases between the two ends. Germline V gene data show CDR1 as SGHTA and CDR2 as FQGNSA. The CDR3 loop is CASSPGVGTQYF. The CDR3 DNA is TGTGCCAGCAGTCCGGGGGTAGGGACCCAGTACTTC.

The chain uses TRBV29-1 and TRBJ1-2, with 11 bases matching TRBD1. V lost 5 bases, J lost 7 bases, and 6 bases stayed unmatched. Germline V gene lookup returns CDR1 SQVTM and CDR2 ANQGSEA. CDR3 size: 13 residues. CDR3 region: CSVLDGTGGGYTF. DNA of the CDR3: TGCAGCGTTCTCGATGGGACAGGGGGTGGCTACACCTTC.

The CDR3 region is CASSLVRDTGELFF. The CDR3, as DNA: TGTGCCAGTAGTTTGGTACGGGACACCGGGGAGCTGTTTTTT. V is TRBV19 and J is TRBJ2-2; unclear D gene. Germline CDR1 and CDR2: LNHDA and SQIVND (reference sequence). V dropped 5 bases and J dropped 3 bases, with 10 bases sitting between them. The CDR3 covers 14 residues. Together with reference TRBV19 and TRBJ2-2, the CDR3 gives the full variable domain: DGGITQSPKYLFRKEGQNVTLSCEQNLNHDAMYWYRQDPGQGLRLIYYSQIVNDFQKGDIAEGYSVSREKKESFPLTVTSAQKNPTAFYLCASSLVRDTGELFFGEGSRLTVL.

On this clonotype: Germline is not matched at one junction end, which may reflect a read error. CDR3 in amino acids: CVSSQMEYRAYNEQFF. The CDR3 nucleotides read TGCGTCAGCAGCCAGATGGAGTATCGGGCCTACAATGAGCAGTTCTTC. This chain links TRBV5-1 with TRBJ2-1; D gene uncertain. Germline V CDR1 and CDR2: SGHRS, YFSETQ. The CDR3 length is 16 residues.

This clonotype was recorded a few times. The chain joins TRBV7-3 to TRBJ2-1; D is possibly TRBD2 (6 bases). V was pared by 1 base and J by 1 base, with 11 bases between. Looked up from germline, CDR1 is SGHTA and CDR2 is FQGTGA. CDR3 length: 16 amino acids. The CDR3 nucleotides read TGTGCCAGCAGCTTAATCGGAGCGGGTTCCTACAATGAGCAGTTCTTC. It translates to CASSLIGAGSYNEQFF.

This clonotype occurred a few times. The chain employs TRBV9 and TRBJ2-5, with 11 nucleotides matching TRBD2. The J call may be wrong; the DNA end is better matched by TRBJ2-1. The CDR3 is 15 residues long. The germline gives CDR1 SGDLS, CDR2 YYNGEE. The CDR3 protein is CASSDSGRARDEQFF. The DNA of the CDR3 is TGTGCCAGCAGCGATAGCGGGAGGGCCAGGGATGAGCAGTTCTTC.

A few counts support this clonotype. The CDR3 DNA reads TGTGCCAGCAGTTTAATTTATTCGCGGACTGAAGCTTTCTTT. This sequence encodes CASSLIYSRTEAFF. The V call is TRBV28, the J call TRBJ1-1; D uncertain. Trimming left V 2 bases short and J 5 bases short, with 12 bases between. The CDR3 consists of 14 residues. CDR1 MDHEN and CDR2 SYDVKM come from the germline V gene.

This clonotype was counted many times. CDR3: CSVVQFDEQFF. CDR3 coding DNA: TGCAGCGTTGTGCAGTTCGATGAGCAGTTCTTC. V gene TRBV29-1 combines with J gene TRBJ2-1; D unclear. The CDR3 contains 11 residues. Germline loops: CDR1 SQVTM, CDR2 ANQGSEA. Trimming stripped 4 bases from V and 8 bases from J, with 9 bases between.